This T cell receptor beta chain was identified in a study of cytomegalovirus exposure and HLA in healthy donors (dated by TCRdb to about 2017). With regard to the full study: According to an earlier analysis of around 600 of the donors, about 190 million T cells yielded roughly 110 million unique TCR beta sequences and about 280 Gb of sequence data. An early release covering 550 to 700 HLA-typed donors comprised 300 to 350 gigabases of sequencing data and some 79 million unique TCR sequences. Of the roughly 400 genotyped donors, approximately 82% fell in the genetic ancestry cluster associated with self-reported Caucasian donors. The aim of the study was to test whether cataloging public T cell receptors could identify signatures of past pathogen exposure. Using immunosequencing, the study profiled T cell repertoires from approximately 700 subjects and related those repertoires to cytomegalovirus serostatus. Besides the first cohort of around 670 subjects, a separate validation cohort made up of 120 different subjects was used. To predict cytomegalovirus infection status, the study combined high-throughput TCR immunosequencing, statistical association of individual TCRs with disease status, and machine learning. To study patterns of TCR occurrence, a later analysis re-analyzed previously published TCR beta repertoires from under 750 donors and added high-resolution HLA genotyping. The later analysis used no new phenotypic data to find candidate immune exposures, relying instead on TCR beta sequences and their occurrence across donors. An earlier analysis of a few hundred of the donors applied high-throughput TCR beta sequencing to assess whether each TCR beta V gene segment acted as functional or pseudogenic. Donor age, sex, ethnicity and CMV serostatus were collected together with the repertoire data. Genome-wide SNP genotypes for about three fifths of the roughly 670 donors were used in a later genetic analysis, which treated that subset as a discovery cohort. Every repertoire in the discovery cohort had been generated on one and the same sequencing platform. Both class I and class II loci were covered by HLA typing, at four-digit resolution. The number of typed donors differed by locus: about 620-640 for A, B, C, DRB1 and DQB1; 500 to 550 for DQA1; over 600 for DPA1; and roughly 450 for DPB1. About five DR-DQ haplotypes were treated as single units for association and clustering because of strong linkage in the cohort. Among around 400 genotyped donors of the cohort, an average of about 220,000 unique TCR beta nucleotide sequences was sequenced per donor, of which about 19% were non-productive. Broader findings and caveats from the paper: A further reported finding was that TCR beta sequences accurately predicted the HLA-A and HLA-B alleles for most subjects in the first cohort. Compared with the approximately 600-donor mean, donors in an Asian-associated ancestry cluster had fewer N-insertions in productive TCRs, according to a later genetic analysis. In a later analysis, some 17,000 TCR beta sequences were associated with specific HLA alleles at a false discovery rate of 0.05. Linkage disequilibrium might explain the correlated functional status among segregating V segments, but an unknown experimental factor could not be ruled out. Compared with equally common non-associated chains, HLA-associated TCR beta chains in a later analysis were more clonally expanded and had lower generation probabilities. A later analysis found that TCR association rates varied across HLA loci, with DRB1 alleles showing the most associated TCRs and HLA-C alleles the fewest. A later analysis found that most CMV-associated TCR beta chains appeared HLA-restricted, with HLA associations seemingly driven largely by CMV exposure. In the study, approximately 160 TCR beta chains were listed as associated with cytomegalovirus. The authors suggested that the approach could potentially be extended to other disease states and immunological phenotypes. In this cohort, only TCR beta chains were sequenced, and detectable features were limited by the absence of alpha or paired-chain data. For the cohort, immune exposure information was limited to CMV serostatus. Over 15 rarely observed V segments, including chromosome 9 orphons, were excluded from the earlier analysis of several hundred of the donors because counts were too low. Sequencing depth was assumed to be roughly uniform across donors in the presence/absence analyses, though that assumption may not hold. Because the 87-base-pair reads could not distinguish some IMGT-functional V segments, including TRBV6-2 and TRBV6-3, those segments were excluded. The classifier was reported to diagnose cytomegalovirus status with high specificity and sensitivity in both the original and validation cohorts. When HLA alleles, especially DR and DQ, strongly co-occurred, TCR associations were difficult to assign to individual alleles. An earlier analysis of roughly 570 of the donors showed that most TCR beta V segments appeared in productive rearrangements either about 87% or about 30% of the time, which broadly matched IMGT annotations. Across donors, most TCR sequences were observed very rarely, whereas some public TCRs were present in many individuals. V-gene and J-gene trimming of TCR beta chains was associated with a missense DCLRE1C variant in a later genetic analysis, and the association was replicated in an independent cohort. Because some donors lacked HLA typing at each locus, the association tests relied only on the typed subset. A few of the identified cytomegalovirus-associated TCR beta chains were confirmed in vitro to be specific for cytomegalovirus antigens. According to a later analysis, parvovirus B19, influenza, CMV and Epstein-Barr virus appeared linked to several top co-occurrence clusters. A cluster of highly shared sequence variants was judged likely to be a technical artifact of the sequencing pipeline.

The cohort comprised fewer than 700 healthy bone marrow donors. At the time of sampling, every cohort member was nominally healthy, though immune exposures that went unrecorded were likely present. The donor tested CMV seronegative, placing the donor among the 350 to 400 seronegative members of the cohort. Each donor provided a peripheral blood sample, and peripheral blood mononuclear cells were used for TCR beta sequencing. Genomic DNA extraction from the blood cell samples was performed with the Qiagen DNeasy Blood Extraction Kit. A remark on this clone: This receptor's antigen is unknown.

The library was built by means of the immunoSEQ multiplex PCR assay. For the multiplex PCR, a mixture combining 60 forward primers for TCR Vbeta segments and 13 reverse primers for TCR Jbeta segments was used. A multiplex PCR assay on genomic DNA amplified the CDR3 region of rearranged TCR beta genes. The amplified TCR beta libraries were sequenced on the Illumina HiSeq System as 87-base-pair reads. The original pipeline was this. In a later analysis, tens of millions of unique TCR beta chains were counted across the 666 repertoires, and approximately 11 million of these chains were shared by at least two donors. To remove PCR and sequencing errors, raw reads were error-corrected and collapsed into unique sequences using a nearest-neighbor algorithm that merged closely related sequences. V, D and J gene segments were assigned by aligning CDR3 sequences to IMGT reference sequences. For a sequence to be retained, a match of at least six nucleotides was required to both a V gene segment and a J gene segment. Rearrangements were classified as productive when the CDR3 lacked stop codons and remained in frame with V and J, and all other rearrangements were classified as non-productive. CDR3 was defined according to IMGT convention as the region running from the second conserved V-encoded cysteine to the conserved J-encoded phenylalanine. In an earlier analysis of more than 550 of the donors, sequences lacking an unambiguous match to a single V gene segment were excluded. In an earlier analysis of approximately 590 of the donors, V segments were called functional above 56.7% productive rearrangements and were called segregating when the between-donor standard deviation exceeded 5%. To diagnose cytomegalovirus status from the catalog of TCR beta chain sequences, a statistical classification framework was built. V and J gene assignment, in a later analysis, came from comparing TCR nucleotide sequences with IMGT/GENE-DB human TR gene sequences. The TCRdist pipeline was used in a later analysis to assign CDR3 sequences and most-parsimonious VDJ recombination scenarios. A later analysis defined each TCR beta chain by its CDR3 amino acid sequence plus V-gene family, and excluded reads lacking a unique V-gene family. As a way to deal with suspected cross-contamination and a sequencing artifact, a later analysis dropped 640 or so nucleotide sequences that were highly shared and had low generation probability. A later analysis calculated a clonal expansion index for each public chain from normalized within-repertoire ranks of inferred template counts. Generation probabilities in a later analysis came from a VDJ recombination model fitted to out-of-frame rearrangements, and those results were checked against IGoR. In a later analysis, hypergeometric tests were used to score TCR-TCR, TCR-HLA and TCR-CMV co-occurrence, with a repertoire-size bias correction applied to TCR pairs. A later analysis estimated false discovery rates by permuting HLA or CMV assignments 20 times. A later analysis grouped co-occurring TCRs with DBSCAN, adding TCRdist sequence similarity when clustering within HLA-allele-positive subsets. Repertoires with fewer than 30,000 or more than 120,000 public chains, plus five repertoires with anomalous nucleotide sharing, were excluded from co-occurrence clustering. Not all clones reach the TCRdb copy of this immuneACCESS table, which keeps in-frame sequences only. Checked studies attribute under half of the gap to unresolved V genes and leave the rest unexplained. D and trimming come from the DNA, and the V and J calls and clone size come from that table. The sample's table covers 35,000 to 45,000 clones. The ten top clones hold 6% to 6.5% of the sample.

At the junction V is shortened by 2 bases and J by 5 bases; bases outside the gene matches: 2. CDR1 MNHEY and CDR2 SVGAGI are derived from the germline V gene. Inclusive of the bounding cysteine and phenylalanine, the CDR3 is 13 residues long. Here the CDR3 DNA is all that survives: 39 bases in frame from base 1. In this chain, TRBV6-5 is recombined with TRBJ2-5, and 7 junctional nucleotides match TRBD1. Sequencing was done on a sample of PBMCs. The source is a man aged 25 to 40 in good health and CMV-seronegative. The sequence in DNA is TGTGCCAGCAGTTACAGGGGGCGTGAGACCCAGTACTTC. This translates into CASSYRGRETQYF.